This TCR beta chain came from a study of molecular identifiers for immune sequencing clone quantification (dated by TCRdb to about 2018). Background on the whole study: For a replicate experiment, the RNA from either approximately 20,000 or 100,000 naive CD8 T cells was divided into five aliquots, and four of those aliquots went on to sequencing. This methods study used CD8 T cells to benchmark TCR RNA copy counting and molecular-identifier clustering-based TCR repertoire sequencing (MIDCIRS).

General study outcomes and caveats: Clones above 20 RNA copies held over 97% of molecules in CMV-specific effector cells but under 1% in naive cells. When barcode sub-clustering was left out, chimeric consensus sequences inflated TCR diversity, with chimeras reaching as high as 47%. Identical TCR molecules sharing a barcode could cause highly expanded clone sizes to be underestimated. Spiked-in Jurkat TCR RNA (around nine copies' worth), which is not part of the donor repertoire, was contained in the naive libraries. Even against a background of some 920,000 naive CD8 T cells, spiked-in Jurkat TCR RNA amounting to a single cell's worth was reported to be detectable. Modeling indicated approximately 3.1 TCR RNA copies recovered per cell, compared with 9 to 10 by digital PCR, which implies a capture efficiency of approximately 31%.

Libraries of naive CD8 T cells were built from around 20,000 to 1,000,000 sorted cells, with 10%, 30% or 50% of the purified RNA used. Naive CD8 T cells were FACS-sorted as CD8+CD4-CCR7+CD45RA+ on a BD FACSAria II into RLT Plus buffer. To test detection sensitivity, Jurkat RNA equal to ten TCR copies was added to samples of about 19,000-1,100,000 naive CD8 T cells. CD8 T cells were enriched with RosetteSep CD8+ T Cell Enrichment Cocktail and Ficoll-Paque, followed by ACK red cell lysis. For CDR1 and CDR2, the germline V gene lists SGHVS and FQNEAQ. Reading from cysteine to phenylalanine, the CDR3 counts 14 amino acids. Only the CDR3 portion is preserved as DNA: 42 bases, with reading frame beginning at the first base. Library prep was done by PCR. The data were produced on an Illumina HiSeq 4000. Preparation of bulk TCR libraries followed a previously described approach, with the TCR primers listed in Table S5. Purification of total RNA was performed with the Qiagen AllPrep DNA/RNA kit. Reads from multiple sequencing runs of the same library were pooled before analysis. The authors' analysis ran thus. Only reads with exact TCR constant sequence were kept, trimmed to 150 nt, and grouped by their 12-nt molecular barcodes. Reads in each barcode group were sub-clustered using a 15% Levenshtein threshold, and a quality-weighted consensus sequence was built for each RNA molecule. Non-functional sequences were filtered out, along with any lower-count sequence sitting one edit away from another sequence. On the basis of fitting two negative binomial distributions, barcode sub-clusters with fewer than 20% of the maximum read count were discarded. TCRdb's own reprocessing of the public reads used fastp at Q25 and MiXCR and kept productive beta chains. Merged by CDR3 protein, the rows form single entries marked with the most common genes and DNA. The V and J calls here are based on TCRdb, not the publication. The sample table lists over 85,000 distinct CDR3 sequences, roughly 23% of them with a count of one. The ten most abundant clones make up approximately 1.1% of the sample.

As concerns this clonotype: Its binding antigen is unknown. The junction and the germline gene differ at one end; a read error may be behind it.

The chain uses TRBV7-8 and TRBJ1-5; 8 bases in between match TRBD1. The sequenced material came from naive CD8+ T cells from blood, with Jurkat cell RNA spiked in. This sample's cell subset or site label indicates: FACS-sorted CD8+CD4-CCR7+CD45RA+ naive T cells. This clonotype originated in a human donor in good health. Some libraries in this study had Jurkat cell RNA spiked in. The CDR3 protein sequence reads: CASSQDRVNRPQHF. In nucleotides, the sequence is TGTGCCAGCAGCCAGGACAGGGTCAATCGGCCCCAGCATTTT.